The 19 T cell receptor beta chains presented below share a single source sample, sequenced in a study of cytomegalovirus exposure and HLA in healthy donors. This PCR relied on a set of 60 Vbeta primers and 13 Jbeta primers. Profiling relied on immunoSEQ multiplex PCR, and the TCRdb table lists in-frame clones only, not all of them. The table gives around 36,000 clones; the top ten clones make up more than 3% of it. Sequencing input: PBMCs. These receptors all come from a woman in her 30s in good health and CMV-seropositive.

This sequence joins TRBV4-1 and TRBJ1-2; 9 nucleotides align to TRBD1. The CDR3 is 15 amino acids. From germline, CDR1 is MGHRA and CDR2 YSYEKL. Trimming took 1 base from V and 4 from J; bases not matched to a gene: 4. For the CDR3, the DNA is TGCGCCAGCAGCCAAGCCGGGACAGGGTCCTATGGCTACACCTTC. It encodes CASSQAGTGSYGYTF.

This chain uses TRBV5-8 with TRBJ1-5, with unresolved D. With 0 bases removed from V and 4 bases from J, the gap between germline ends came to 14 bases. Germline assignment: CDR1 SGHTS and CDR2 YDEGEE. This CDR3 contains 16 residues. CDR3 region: CASSLGSSAGNQPQHF. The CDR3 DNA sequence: TGTGCCAGCAGCTTGGGGAGTTCTGCGGGTAATCAGCCCCAGCATTTT.

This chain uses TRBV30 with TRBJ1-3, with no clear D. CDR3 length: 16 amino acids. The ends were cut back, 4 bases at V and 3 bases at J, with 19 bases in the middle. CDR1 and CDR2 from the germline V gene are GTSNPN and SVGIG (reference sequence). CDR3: CAWNLPGFLSGNTIYF. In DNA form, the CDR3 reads TGTGCCTGGAACCTCCCGGGGTTTCTGAGTGGAAACACCATATATTTT.

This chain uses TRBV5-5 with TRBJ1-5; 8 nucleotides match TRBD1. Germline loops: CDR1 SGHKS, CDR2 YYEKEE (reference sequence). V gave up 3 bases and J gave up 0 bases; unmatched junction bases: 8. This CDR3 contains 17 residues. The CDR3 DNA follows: TGTGCCAGCAGCTATCTGTTGACAGGGGATAGCAATCAGCCCCAGCATTTT. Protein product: CASSYLLTGDSNQPQHF.

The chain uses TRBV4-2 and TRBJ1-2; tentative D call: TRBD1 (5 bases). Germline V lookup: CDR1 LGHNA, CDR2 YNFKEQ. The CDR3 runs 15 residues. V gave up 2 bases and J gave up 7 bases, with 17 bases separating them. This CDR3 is CASSQNSRGGVGYTF. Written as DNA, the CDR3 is TGTGCCAGCAGCCAAAACTCAAGGGGAGGGGTTGGCTACACCTTC.

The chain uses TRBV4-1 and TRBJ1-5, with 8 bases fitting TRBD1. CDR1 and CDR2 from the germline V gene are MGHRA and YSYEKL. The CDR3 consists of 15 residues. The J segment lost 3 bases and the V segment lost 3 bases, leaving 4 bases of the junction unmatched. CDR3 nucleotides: TGCGCCAGCAGCCAGCAGGGGGCAGACAATCAGCCCCAGCATTTT. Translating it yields CASSQQGADNQPQHF.

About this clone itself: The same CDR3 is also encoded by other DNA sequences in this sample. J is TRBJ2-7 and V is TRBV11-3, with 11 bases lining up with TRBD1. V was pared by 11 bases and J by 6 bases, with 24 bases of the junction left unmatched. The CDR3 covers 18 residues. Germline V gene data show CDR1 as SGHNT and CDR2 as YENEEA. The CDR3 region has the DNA TGTGCCCCCAGTTTAGGTCCCGTCGCCGCGGACAGGGGGCGCGAGCAGTACTTC. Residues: CAPSLGPVAADRGREQYF.

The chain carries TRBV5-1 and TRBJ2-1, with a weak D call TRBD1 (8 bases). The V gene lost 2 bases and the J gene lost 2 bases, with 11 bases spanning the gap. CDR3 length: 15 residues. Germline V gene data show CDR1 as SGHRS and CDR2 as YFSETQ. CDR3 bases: TGCGCCAGCAGCTTAGCGGGACAGGCCTACAATGAGCAGTTCTTC. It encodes CASSLAGQAYNEQFF.

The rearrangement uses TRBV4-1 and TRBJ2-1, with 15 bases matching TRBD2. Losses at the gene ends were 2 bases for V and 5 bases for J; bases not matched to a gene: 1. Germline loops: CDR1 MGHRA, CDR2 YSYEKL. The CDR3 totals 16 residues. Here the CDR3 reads CASSQWTSGGDNEQFF. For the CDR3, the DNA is TGCGCCAGCAGCCAATGGACTAGCGGGGGGGACAATGAGCAGTTCTTC.

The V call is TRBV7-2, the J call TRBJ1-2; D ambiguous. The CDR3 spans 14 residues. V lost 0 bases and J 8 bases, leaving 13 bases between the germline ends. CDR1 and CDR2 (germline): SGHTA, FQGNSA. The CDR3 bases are TGTGCCAGCAGCTTAGCGAGGAACTCAGAAGGCTACACCTTC. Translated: CASSLARNSEGYTF.

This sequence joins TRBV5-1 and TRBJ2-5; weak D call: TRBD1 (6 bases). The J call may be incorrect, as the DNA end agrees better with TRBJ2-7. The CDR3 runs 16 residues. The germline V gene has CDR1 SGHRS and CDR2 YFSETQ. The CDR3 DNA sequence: TGCGCCAGCAGCTTGGACCCCACAGGGTCGGTCTCCGAGCAGTACTTC. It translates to CASSLDPTGSVSEQYF.

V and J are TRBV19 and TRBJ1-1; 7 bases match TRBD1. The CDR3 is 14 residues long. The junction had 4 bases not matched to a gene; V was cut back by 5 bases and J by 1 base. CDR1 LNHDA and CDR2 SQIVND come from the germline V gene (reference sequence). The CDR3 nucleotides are TGTGCCAGTAGTCCGTGGACAGGGAACACTGAAGCTTTCTTT. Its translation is CASSPWTGNTEAFF.

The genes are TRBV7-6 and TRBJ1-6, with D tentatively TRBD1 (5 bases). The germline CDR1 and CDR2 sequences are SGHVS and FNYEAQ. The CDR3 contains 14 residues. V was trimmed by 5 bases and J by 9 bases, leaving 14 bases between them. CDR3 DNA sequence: TGTGCCAGCAGCCAAAAATCAGGGCCTTCACCCCTCCACTTT. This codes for CASSQKSGPSPLHF. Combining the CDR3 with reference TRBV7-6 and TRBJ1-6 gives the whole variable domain GAGVSQSPRYKVTKRGQDVALRCDPISGHVSLYWYRQALGQGPEFLTYFNYEAQQDKSGLPNDRFSAERPEGSISTLTIQRTEQRDSAMYRCASSQKSGPSPLHFGNGTRLTVT.

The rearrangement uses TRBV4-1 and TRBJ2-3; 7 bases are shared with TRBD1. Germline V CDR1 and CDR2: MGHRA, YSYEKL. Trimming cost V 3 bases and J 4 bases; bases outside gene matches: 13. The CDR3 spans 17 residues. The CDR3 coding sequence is TGCGCCAGCAGCCACACATTGACAGGGCGCAAAGCAGATACGCAGTATTTT. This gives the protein CASSHTLTGRKADTQYF.

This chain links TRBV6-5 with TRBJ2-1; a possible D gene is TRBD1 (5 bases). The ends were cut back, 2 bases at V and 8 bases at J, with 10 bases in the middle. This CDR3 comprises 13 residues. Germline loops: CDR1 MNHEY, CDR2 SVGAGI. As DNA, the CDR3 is TGTGCCAGCAGTTACGGGCAGGGTTATGAGCAGTTCTTC. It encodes CASSYGQGYEQFF.

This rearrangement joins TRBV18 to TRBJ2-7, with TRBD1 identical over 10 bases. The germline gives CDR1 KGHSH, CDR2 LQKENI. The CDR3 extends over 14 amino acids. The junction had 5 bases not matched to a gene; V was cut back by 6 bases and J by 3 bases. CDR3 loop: CASSIRDRGYEQYF. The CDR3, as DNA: TGTGCCAGCTCCATCCGGGACAGGGGCTACGAGCAGTACTTC.

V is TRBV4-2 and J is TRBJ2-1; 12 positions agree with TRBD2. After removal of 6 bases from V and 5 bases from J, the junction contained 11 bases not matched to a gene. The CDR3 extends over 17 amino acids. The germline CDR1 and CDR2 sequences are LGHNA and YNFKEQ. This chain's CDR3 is CASSSAASGGAHNEQFF. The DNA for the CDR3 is TGTGCCAGCAGTTCCGCGGCTAGCGGGGGGGCTCACAATGAGCAGTTCTTC.

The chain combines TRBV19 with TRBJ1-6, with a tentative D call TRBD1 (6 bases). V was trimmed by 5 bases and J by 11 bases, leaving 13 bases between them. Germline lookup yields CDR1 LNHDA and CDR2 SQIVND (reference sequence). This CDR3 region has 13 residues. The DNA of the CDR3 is TGTGCCAGTAGTCTAAGGACAGCGACACCCCTCCACTTT. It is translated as CASSLRTATPLHF.

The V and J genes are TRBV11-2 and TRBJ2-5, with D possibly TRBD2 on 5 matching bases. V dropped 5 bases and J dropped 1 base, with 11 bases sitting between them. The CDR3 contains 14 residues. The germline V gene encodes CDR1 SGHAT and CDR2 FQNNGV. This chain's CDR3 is CASSTWTVQETQYF. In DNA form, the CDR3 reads TGTGCCAGCAGCACCTGGACTGTCCAAGAGACCCAGTACTTC.